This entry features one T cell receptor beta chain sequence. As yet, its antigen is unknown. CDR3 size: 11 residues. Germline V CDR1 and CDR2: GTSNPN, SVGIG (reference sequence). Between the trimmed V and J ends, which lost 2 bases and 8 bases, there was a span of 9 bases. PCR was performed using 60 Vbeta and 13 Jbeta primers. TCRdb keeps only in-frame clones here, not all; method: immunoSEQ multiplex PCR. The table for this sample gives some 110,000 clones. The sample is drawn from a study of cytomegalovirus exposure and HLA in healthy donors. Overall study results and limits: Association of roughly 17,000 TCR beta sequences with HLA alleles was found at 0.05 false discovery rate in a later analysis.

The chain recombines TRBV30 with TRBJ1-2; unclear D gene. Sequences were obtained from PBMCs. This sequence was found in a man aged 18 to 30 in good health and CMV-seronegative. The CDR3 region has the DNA TGTGCCTGGAGTCACACACAGGGCTACACCTTC. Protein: CAWSHTQGYTF.